What follows are 14 T cell receptor beta chains derived from one specimen sequenced in a study of blood T cell repertoires in COVID-19. Profiled with immunoSEQ multiplex PCR; TCRdb holds only in-frame clones, not every one. The repertoire holds 400,000 to 500,000 clones, with 70% to 90% as singletons. Sequencing was performed on PBMCs or T cells enriched from blood (not recorded which). The receptors derive from a woman aged 18-30 years who had been exposed to COVID-19.

The gene calls are TRBV29-1 and TRBJ2-2, with 7 positions matching TRBD2. Trimming removed 7 bases from V and 0 bases from J; junction bases left unmatched: 2. This CDR3 is 13 amino acids long. Germline V gene data show CDR1 as SQVTM and CDR2 as ANQGSEA. The CDR3 loop is CSARGANTGELFF. The CDR3 DNA reads as TGCAGCGCTCGGGGGGCGAACACCGGGGAGCTGTTTTTT.

CDR3 in amino acids: CASSLAERGELFF. In DNA form, the CDR3 reads TGCGCCAGCAGCTTGGCGGAGAGAGGGGAGCTGTTTTTT. This chain joins TRBV5-1 and TRBJ2-2; D gene unclear. Germline V CDR1 and CDR2: SGHRS, YFSETQ. CDR3 size: 13 residues. Trimming removed 0 bases from V and 8 bases from J, with 8 bases in between.

The genes are TRBV7-9 and TRBJ1-5; the D gene is possibly TRBD1 (6 bases). CDR3 length: 14 residues. V was cut by 3 bases and J by 2 bases, with 8 bases left in between. Looked up from germline, CDR1 is SEHNR and CDR2 is FQNEAQ (reference sequence). CDR3 nucleotides: TGTGCCAGCAGCTTGGACAGCCGCAATCAGCCCCAGCATTTT. This translates into CASSLDSRNQPQHF.

This rearrangement joins TRBV3-1 (or the pseudogene TRBV3-2) to TRBJ2-4; 8 bases agree with TRBD1. The CDR3 is made up of 15 amino acids. V dropped 4 bases and J dropped 7; count of bases not matched to a gene: 9. The germline V gene encodes CDR1 LGHDT and CDR2 YNNKEL (reference sequence). Here the CDR3 DNA reads TGTGCCAGCAGCCTAAGACAGGGGTGGTCGAACATTCAGTACTTC. Amino acids: CASSLRQGWSNIQYF.

The chain uses TRBV19 and TRBJ2-4; 8 bases are a match to TRBD2. In germline, CDR1 is LNHDA, CDR2 SQIVND (reference sequence). The CDR3 totals 18 residues. The V gene end was trimmed by 3 bases and the J gene end by 0 bases; junction bases not matched to a gene: 10. CDR3 DNA: TGTGCCAGTAGTATTAAAGCGGGAGCTCGGTTAGCCAAAAACATTCAGTACTTC. Translation gives CASSIKAGARLAKNIQYF.

The genes are TRBV5-1 and TRBJ2-7; 7 nucleotides line up with TRBD1. From germline, CDR1 is SGHRS and CDR2 YFSETQ. The junction had 7 bases not matched to a gene; V was cut back by 4 bases and J by 0 bases. The CDR3 contains 15 residues. The DNA of the CDR3 is TGCGCCAGCAGCATCACCGGGACAGCCTCCTACGAGCAGTACTTC. It encodes CASSITGTASYEQYF.

The rearrangement links TRBV5-6 to TRBJ2-5, with D uncertain. V was clipped by 0 bases and J by 9 bases, with 12 bases between them. CDR1 SGHDT and CDR2 YYEEEE come from the germline V gene. The CDR3 totals 13 residues. The CDR3 region is CASSLAAQSAQYF. Written as DNA, the CDR3 is TGTGCCAGCAGCTTGGCGGCACAGTCCGCCCAGTACTTC.

In this sample, this clone turned up once. The rearrangement joins TRBV5-8 to TRBJ1-1; D remains ambiguous. V lost 0 bases and J 5 bases, leaving 8 bases between the germline ends. The CDR3 has 13 residues. Germline CDR1 is SGHTS and CDR2 is YDEGEE. The CDR3 region has the DNA TGTGCCAGCAGCTTGGTCCGGGTTACTGAAGCTTTCTTT. The encoded protein is CASSLVRVTEAFF.

This clone has just one count. The V and J genes are TRBV4-1 and TRBJ2-2, with 12 bases fitting TRBD2. This CDR3 is 18 amino acids long. Germline V gene sequence: CDR1 MGHRA, CDR2 YSYEKL. After removal of 0 bases from V and 8 bases from J, the junction contained 10 bases not matched to a gene. The DNA for the CDR3 is TGCGCCAGCAGCCAAGATACGACTAGCGGGGGATACGTAGGGGAGCTGTTTTTT. Amino acid sequence: CASSQDTTSGGYVGELFF.

The V and J genes are TRBV7-2 and TRBJ2-7; D is unclear. Per the germline V gene, CDR1 is SGHTA and CDR2 is FQGNSA. Deletions cut 5 bases from V and 2 bases from J, with 7 bases between. The CDR3 totals 12 residues. CDR3 in amino acids: CASSREPYEQYF. In DNA, the CDR3 is TGTGCCAGCAGCAGAGAGCCCTACGAGCAGTACTTC. The full variable domain, with the rest looked up from reference TRBV7-2 and TRBJ2-7, is GAGVSQSPSNKVTEKGKDVELRCDPISGHTALYWYRQSLGQGLEFLIYFQGNSAPDKSGLPSDRFSAERTGGSVSTLTIQRTQQEDSAVYLCASSREPYEQYFGPGTRLTVT.

V is TRBV10-1 and J is TRBJ2-1; 9 bases line up with TRBD2. Unmatched junction bases numbered 4, after V lost 0 bases and J lost 7 bases. The CDR3 loop spans 15 amino acids. The germline V gene has CDR1 WNHNN and CDR2 SYGVQD (reference sequence). The chain's CDR3 is CASSESASGTNEQFF. The CDR3 DNA sequence: TGCGCCAGCAGTGAGTCAGCTAGCGGGACAAATGAGCAGTTCTTC.

The count of this clone is one. This chain uses TRBV27 with TRBJ2-7, with D possibly TRBD2 on 5 matching bases. Germline V gene data show CDR1 as MNHEY and CDR2 as SMNVEV (reference sequence). The V end was cut by 1 base, the J end by 1 base, with 8 bases between. The CDR3 is made up of 14 amino acids. The CDR3: CASSLLLGSYEQYF. Here the CDR3 DNA reads TGTGCCAGCAGTTTATTACTAGGGTCCTACGAGCAGTACTTC.

This chain uses TRBV7-6 with TRBJ1-1, with 7 bases lining up with TRBD1. V shed 1 base and J 5 bases; nucleotides not matched to a gene: 7. The CDR3 contains 15 residues. Germline lookup yields CDR1 SGHVS and CDR2 FNYEAQ. The CDR3 loop is CASSLDPQGRTEAFF. CDR3 sequence (DNA): TGTGCCAGCAGCTTAGACCCACAGGGGAGGACTGAAGCTTTCTTT.

The rearrangement links TRBV28 to TRBJ2-2; a weak D match, TRBD2 (6 bases). The V and J ends lost 7 bases and 3 bases respectively, with 12 bases between them. The CDR3 covers 14 residues. CDR1 is MDHEN and CDR2 is SYDVKM in the germline V gene. This chain's CDR3 is CASMGLAYTGELFF. CDR3 nucleotides: TGTGCCAGCATGGGACTCGCTTACACCGGGGAGCTGTTTTTT.